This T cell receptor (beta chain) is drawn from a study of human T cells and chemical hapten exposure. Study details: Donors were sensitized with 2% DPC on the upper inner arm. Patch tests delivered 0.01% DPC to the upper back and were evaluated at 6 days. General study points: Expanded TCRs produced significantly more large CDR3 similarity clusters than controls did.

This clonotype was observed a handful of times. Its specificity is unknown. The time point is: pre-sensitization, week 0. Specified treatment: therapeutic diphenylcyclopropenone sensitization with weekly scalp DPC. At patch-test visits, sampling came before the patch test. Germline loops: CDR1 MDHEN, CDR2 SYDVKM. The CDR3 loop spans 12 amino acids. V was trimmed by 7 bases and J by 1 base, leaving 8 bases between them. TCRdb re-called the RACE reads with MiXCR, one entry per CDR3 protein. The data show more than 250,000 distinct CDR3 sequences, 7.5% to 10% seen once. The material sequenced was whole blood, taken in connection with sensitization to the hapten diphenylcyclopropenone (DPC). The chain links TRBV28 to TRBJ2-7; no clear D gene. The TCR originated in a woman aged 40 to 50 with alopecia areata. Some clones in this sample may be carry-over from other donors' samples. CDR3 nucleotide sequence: TGTGCCAGCATCAGTAGTTCCTACGAGCAGTACTTC. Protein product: CASISSSYEQYF.